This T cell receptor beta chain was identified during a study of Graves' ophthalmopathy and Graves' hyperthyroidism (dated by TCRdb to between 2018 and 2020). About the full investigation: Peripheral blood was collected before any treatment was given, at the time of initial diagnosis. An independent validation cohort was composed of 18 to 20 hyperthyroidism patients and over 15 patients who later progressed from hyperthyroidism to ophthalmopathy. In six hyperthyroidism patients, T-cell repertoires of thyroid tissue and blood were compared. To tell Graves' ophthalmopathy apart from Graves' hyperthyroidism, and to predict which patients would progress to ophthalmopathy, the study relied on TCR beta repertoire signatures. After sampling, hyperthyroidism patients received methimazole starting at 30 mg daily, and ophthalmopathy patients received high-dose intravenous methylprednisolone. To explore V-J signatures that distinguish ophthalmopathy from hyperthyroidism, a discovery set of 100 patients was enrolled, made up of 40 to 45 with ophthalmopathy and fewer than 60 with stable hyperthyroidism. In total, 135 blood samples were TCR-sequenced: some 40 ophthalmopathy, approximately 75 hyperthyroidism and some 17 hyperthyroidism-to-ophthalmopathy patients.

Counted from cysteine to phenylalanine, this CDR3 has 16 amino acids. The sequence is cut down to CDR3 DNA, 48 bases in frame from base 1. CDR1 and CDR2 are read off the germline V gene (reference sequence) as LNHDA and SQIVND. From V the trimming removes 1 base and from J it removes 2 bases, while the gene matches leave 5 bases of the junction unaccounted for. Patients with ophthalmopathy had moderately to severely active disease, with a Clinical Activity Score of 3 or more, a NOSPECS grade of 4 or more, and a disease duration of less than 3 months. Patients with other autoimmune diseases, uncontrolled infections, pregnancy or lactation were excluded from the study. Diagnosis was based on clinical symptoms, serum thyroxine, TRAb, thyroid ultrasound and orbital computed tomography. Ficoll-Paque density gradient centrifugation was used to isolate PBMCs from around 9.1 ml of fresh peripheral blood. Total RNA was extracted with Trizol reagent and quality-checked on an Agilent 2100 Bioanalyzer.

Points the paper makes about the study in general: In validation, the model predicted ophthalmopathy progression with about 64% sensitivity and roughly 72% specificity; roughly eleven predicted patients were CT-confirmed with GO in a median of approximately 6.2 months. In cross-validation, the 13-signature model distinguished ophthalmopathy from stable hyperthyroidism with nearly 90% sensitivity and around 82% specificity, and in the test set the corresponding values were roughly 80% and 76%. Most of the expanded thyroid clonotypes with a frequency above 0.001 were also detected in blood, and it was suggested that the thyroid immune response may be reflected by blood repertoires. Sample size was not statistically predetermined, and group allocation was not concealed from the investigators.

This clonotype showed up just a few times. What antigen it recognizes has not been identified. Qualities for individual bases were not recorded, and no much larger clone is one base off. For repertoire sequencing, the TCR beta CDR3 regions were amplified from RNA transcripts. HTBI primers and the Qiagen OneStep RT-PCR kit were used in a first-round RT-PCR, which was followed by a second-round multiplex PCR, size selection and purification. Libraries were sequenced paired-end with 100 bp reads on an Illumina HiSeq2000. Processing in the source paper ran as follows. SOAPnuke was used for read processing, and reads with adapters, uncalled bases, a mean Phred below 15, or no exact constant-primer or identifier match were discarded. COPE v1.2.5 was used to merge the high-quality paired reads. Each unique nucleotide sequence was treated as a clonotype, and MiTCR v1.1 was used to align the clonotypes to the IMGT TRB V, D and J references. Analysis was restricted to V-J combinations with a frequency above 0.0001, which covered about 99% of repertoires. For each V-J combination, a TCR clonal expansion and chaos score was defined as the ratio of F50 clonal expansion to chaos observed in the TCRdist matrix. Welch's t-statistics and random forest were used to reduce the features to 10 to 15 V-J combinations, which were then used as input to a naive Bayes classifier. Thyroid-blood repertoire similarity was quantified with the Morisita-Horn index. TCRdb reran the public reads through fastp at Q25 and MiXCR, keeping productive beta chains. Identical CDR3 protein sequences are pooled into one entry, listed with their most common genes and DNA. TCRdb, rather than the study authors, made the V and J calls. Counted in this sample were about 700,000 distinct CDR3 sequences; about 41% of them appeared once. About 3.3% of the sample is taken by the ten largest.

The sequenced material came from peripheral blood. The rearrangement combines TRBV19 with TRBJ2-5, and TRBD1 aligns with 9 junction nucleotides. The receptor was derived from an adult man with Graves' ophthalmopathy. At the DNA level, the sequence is TGTGCCAGTAGTATAGCCCCAGGACAGGGGCAAGAGACCCAGTACTTC. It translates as CASSIAPGQGQETQYF.